A selection of T cell receptor beta chains follows, all from one sample in a study of blood T cell repertoires in COVID-19. Here immunoSEQ multiplex PCR was the method, and the copy in TCRdb shows in-frame clones only, minus some. The data show over 140,000 clones, 75% to 80% seen once. Sequenced material: peripheral blood. These receptors all stem from a woman aged 50 to 60 with active or convalescent COVID-19. The CDR3 runs from the conserved cysteine through the conserved F or W. The D gene is left open where the match is weak. For some rows the clone size is stated as once, few or many, or as a class when expanded; others skip it.

V gene	J gene	clone size	D gene	CDR3 protein	CDR3 DNA
TRBV18	TRBJ2-1	once	TRBD2	CASSHTSGKYNEQFF	TGTGCCAGCTCACATACTAGCGGGAAATACAATGAGCAGTTCTTC
TRBV14	TRBJ2-7	.	TRBD2	CASSQRPGILTSGTPTYEQYF	TGTGCCAGCAGCCAACGCCCAGGAATTTTGACAAGCGGGACCCCGACCTACGAGCAGTACTTC
TRBV5-1	TRBJ2-1	.	TRBD2	CASSPRTSGGEGEQFF	TGCGCCAGCAGCCCACGGACTAGCGGGGGGGAGGGTGAGCAGTTCTTC
TRBV7-9	TRBJ2-1	.	.	CASSPGFSAAWEQFF	TGTGCCAGCAGCCCTGGGTTCAGCGCCGCCTGGGAGCAGTTCTTC
TRBV5-6	TRBJ2-7	.	.	CASSPTYSYEQYF	TGTGCCAGCAGCCCGACTTACTCCTACGAGCAGTACTTC
TRBV7-2	TRBJ2-3	.	TRBD2	CASSLVGAGGPDTQYF	TGTGCCAGCAGCTTAGTAGGAGCGGGAGGACCAGATACGCAGTATTTT
TRBV20-1	TRBJ2-2	.	TRBD1	CSASTGTDTGELFF	TGCAGTGCTAGTACCGGGACAGACACCGGGGAGCTGTTTTTT
TRBV5-1	TRBJ1-1	.	.	CASSLNGAANTEAFF	TGCGCCAGCAGCTTGAATGGGGCAGCGAACACTGAAGCTTTCTTT
TRBV7-2	TRBJ2-2	.	.	CASSTPGLNTGELFF	TGTGCCAGCAGCACACCGGGACTGAACACCGGGGAGCTGTTTTTT
TRBV5-1	TRBJ1-1	.	.	CASSFGATNTEAFF	TGCGCCAGCAGCTTTGGAGCCACAAACACTGAAGCTTTCTTT
TRBV29-1	TRBJ1-2	.	.	CSVEVEQTRYTF	TGCAGCGTTGAAGTTGAACAGACGCGCTACACCTTC
TRBV4-2	TRBJ1-3	.	.	CASSLTQAAGNTIYF	TGTGCCAGCAGCCTCACACAGGCGGCTGGAAACACCATATATTTT
TRBV10-3	TRBJ2-1	.	TRBD1	CAISRDRGDEQFF	TGTGCCATCAGCCGGGACAGGGGGGATGAGCAGTTCTTC
TRBV12-3/TRBV12-4	TRBJ1-2	.	.	CASRSTIYGYTF	TGTGCCAGCAGAAGCACTATCTATGGCTACACCTTC
TRBV29-1	TRBJ1-1	.	.	CSVVGRRGGNTEAFF	TGCAGCGTTGTTGGCCGGAGGGGAGGAAATACTGAAGCTTTCTTT
TRBV7-8	TRBJ1-3	few	TRBD1	CASSLDRENTIYF	TGTGCCAGCAGCTTGGACAGGGAGAACACCATATATTTT
TRBV7-8	TRBJ2-2	.	TRBD1	CASRTQGPQFTGELFF	TGTGCCAGCAGAACACAGGGGCCCCAGTTCACCGGGGAGCTGTTTTTT
TRBV5-4	TRBJ1-1	.	.	CASSNRDTNTEAFF	TGTGCCAGCAGCAACCGGGATACCAACACTGAAGCTTTCTTT
TRBV5-1	TRBJ2-1	.	TRBD1	CASSLRTGGDATGEQFF	TGCGCCAGCAGCCTCCGGACAGGGGGCGACGCGACCGGTGAGCAGTTCTTC
TRBV28	TRBJ1-6	.	.	CASSFPAGNSPLHF	TGTGCCAGCAGTTTCCCCGCGGGGAATTCACCCCTCCACTTT
TRBV2	TRBJ1-2	.	.	CASSGQADYGYTF	TGTGCCAGCAGTGGACAGGCGGACTATGGCTACACCTTC
TRBV19	TRBJ2-2	.	.	CASSSQGGVTGELFF	TGTGCCAGTAGTAGCCAGGGAGGTGTCACCGGGGAGCTGTTTTTT
TRBV3-1/TRBV3-2	TRBJ2-6	few	TRBD1	CASSHGQDSSGANVLTF	TGTGCCAGCAGCCATGGACAGGACAGCTCTGGGGCCAACGTCCTGACTTTC
TRBV4-2	TRBJ1-2	.	TRBD1	CASSQPGTAQGGYTF	TGTGCCAGCAGCCAACCTGGGACAGCCCAGGGCGGCTACACCTTC
TRBV28	TRBJ1-4	few	TRBD1	CASRPGQGGEKLFF	TGTGCCAGCAGGCCGGGACAGGGTGGTGAAAAACTGTTTTTT
TRBV5-6	TRBJ1-2	once	.	CASSLAGRVYGYTF	TGTGCCAGCAGCTTGGCTGGCAGGGTCTATGGCTACACCTTC
TRBV4-3	TRBJ1-2	.	.	CASSQETDGIGYTF	TGCGCCAGCAGCCAAGAAACGGACGGGATTGGCTACACCTTC
TRBV5-1	TRBJ1-1	once	.	CASSLAALGTEAFF	TGCGCCAGCAGCTTAGCGGCGCTTGGCACTGAAGCTTTCTTT
TRBV30	TRBJ1-2	once	TRBD1	CAFSTGGYGYTF	TGTGCCTTCTCCACAGGGGGTTATGGCTACACCTTC
TRBV3-1/TRBV3-2	TRBJ2-1	.	TRBD2	CASSQDTRRGGRNEQFF	TGTGCCAGCAGCCAAGATACTCGGCGGGGGGGCCGGAATGAGCAGTTCTTC
TRBV28	TRBJ1-6	once	.	CASSFSGSPLHF	TGTGCCAGCAGTTTTTCCGGTTCACCCCTCCACTTT